What follows describes a single T cell receptor (beta chain). The germline gives CDR1 GTSNPN, CDR2 SVGIG (reference sequence). The CDR3 sequence is 14 residues long. Trimming cost V 2 bases and J 8 bases; bases outside gene matches: 7. The data are from a study of cytomegalovirus exposure and HLA in healthy donors. Both 60 Vbeta primers and 13 Jbeta primers went into the PCR. Only in-frame clones appear in the TCRdb table, and some are missing; sequencing was by immunoSEQ multiplex PCR. The top ten hold 6% of the sample, which has tens of thousands of clones, 75% to 85% seen once. The receptor was derived from a male donor in good health and CMV-seronegative. Sample: PBMCs. The V and J genes are TRBV30 and TRBJ1-4; 8 bases align to TRBD1. For the CDR3, the DNA is TGTGCCTGGAGTCAGGGGGCTGGGGGCGAAAAACTGTTTTTT. Translated, it gives CAWSQGAGGEKLFF.